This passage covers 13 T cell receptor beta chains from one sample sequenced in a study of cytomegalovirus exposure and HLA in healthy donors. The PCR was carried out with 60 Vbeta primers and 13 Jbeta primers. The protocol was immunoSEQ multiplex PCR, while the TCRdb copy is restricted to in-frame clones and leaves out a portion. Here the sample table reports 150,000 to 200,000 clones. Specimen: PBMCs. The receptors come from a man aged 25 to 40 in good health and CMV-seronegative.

The CDR3 DNA is TGCGCCAGCGGGAGTGGTAAAGTAGCGGGAGGGCCCTCCTACAATGAGCAGTTCTTC. The encoded protein is CASGSGKVAGGPSYNEQFF. The chain recombines TRBV10-2 with TRBJ2-1; TRBD2 aligns across 11 bases. J was trimmed by 0 bases and V by 8 bases; bases with no gene match: 15. The CDR3 spans 19 residues. Looked up from germline, CDR1 is WSHSY and CDR2 is SAAADI.

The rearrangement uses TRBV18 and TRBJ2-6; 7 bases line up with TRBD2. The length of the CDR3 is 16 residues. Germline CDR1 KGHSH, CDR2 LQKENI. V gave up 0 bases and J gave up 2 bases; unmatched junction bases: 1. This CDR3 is CASSPPGGPGANVLTF. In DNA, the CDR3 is TGTGCCAGCTCACCACCGGGAGGGCCTGGGGCCAACGTCCTGACTTTC. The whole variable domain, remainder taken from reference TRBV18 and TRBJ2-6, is NAGVMQNPRHLVRRRGQEARLRCSPMKGHSHVYWYRQLPEEGLKFMVYLQKENIIDESGMPKERFSAEFPKEGPSILRIQQVVRGDSAAYFCASSPPGGPGANVLTFGAGSRLTVL.

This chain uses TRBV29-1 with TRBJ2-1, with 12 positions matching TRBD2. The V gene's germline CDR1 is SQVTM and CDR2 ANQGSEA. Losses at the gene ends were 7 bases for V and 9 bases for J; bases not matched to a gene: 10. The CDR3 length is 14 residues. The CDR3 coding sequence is TGCAGCGCCCTAGCGGGAGGGCCGGAGGGTGAGCAGTTCTTC. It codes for CSALAGGPEGEQFF.

CDR3 coding DNA: TGTGCCAGCAGTGATCCTAGCGGGAGGTTTGGAGATACGCAGTATTTT. The encoded protein is CASSDPSGRFGDTQYF. The V and J genes are TRBV2 and TRBJ2-3, with 11 positions matching TRBD2. CDR1 and CDR2 from the germline V gene are SNHLY and FYNNEI. V shed 3 bases, J shed 5 bases, and the junction held 7 bases outside the gene matches. The CDR3 is made up of 16 amino acids.

The CDR3 loop reads CASSPYPQGVTGELFF. The CDR3 region has the DNA TGTGCCAGCAGCCCCTACCCCCAGGGGGTAACCGGGGAGCTGTTTTTT. This chain joins TRBV7-2 and TRBJ2-2, with 7 bases aligning to TRBD1. Trimming cost V 5 bases and J 5 bases; bases outside gene matches: 11. The CDR3 runs to 16 residues. Germline CDR1 is SGHTA and CDR2 is FQGNSA.

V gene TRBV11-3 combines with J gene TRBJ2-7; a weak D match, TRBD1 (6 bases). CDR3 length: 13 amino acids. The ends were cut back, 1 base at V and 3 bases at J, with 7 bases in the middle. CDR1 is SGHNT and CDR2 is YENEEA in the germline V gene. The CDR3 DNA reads TGTGCCAGCAGCTTAGGGGGACACTACGAGCAGTACTTC. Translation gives CASSLGGHYEQYF.

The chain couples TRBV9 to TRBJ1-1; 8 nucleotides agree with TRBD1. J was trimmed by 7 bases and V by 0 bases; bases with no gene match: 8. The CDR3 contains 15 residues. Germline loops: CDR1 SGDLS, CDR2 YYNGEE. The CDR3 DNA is TGTGCCAGCAGCGTAGCTGGACAGGGTATTAGTGAAGCTTTCTTT. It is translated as CASSVAGQGISEAFF.

The CDR3 DNA reads as TGTGCCACCCGGACAGGCAAAAAATCCTACGAGCAGTACTTC. Its translation: CATRTGKKSYEQYF. This chain uses TRBV10-3 with TRBJ2-7, with 7 bases that match TRBD1. CDR1 ENHRY and CDR2 SYGVKD come from the germline V gene. CDR3 size: 14 residues. Losses at the gene ends were 10 bases for V and 1 base for J; bases not matched to a gene: 10.

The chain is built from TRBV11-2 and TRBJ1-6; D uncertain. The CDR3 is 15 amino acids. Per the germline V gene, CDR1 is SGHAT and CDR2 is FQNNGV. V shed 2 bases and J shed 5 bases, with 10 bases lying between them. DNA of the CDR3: TGTGCCAGCAGCTTATGGGCCCAGAATAATTCACCCCTCCACTTT. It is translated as CASSLWAQNNSPLHF.

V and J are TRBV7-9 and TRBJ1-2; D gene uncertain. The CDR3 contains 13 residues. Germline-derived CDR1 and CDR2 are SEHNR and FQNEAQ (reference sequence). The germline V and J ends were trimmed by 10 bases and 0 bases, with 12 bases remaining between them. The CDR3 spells CATLGRTNYGYTF. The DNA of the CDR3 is TGTGCCACCCTGGGGAGGACTAACTATGGCTACACCTTC.

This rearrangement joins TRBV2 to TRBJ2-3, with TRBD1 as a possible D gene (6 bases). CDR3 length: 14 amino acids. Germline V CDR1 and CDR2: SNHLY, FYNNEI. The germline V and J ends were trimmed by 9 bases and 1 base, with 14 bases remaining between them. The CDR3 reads CASRPSGGTDTQYF. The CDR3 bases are TGTGCCAGTCGACCTTCAGGGGGCACAGATACGCAGTATTTT.

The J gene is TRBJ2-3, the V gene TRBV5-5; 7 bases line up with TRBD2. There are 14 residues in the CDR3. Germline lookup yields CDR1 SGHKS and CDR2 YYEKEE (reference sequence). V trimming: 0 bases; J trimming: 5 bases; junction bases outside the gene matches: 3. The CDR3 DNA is TGTGCCAGCAGCTTGGTGTGGGGGGGAGATACGCAGTATTTT. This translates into CASSLVWGGDTQYF.

The CDR3 sequence is CASSVTGGGNEQFF. In DNA, the CDR3 is TGTGCCAGCAGCGTAACAGGGGGTGGCAATGAGCAGTTCTTC. The V and J genes are TRBV9 and TRBJ2-1, with 8 bases fitting TRBD1. The ends lost 1 base at V and 6 bases at J; junction bases unmatched: 3. The germline CDR1 and CDR2 sequences are SGDLS and YYNGEE. The CDR3 is 14 amino acids.